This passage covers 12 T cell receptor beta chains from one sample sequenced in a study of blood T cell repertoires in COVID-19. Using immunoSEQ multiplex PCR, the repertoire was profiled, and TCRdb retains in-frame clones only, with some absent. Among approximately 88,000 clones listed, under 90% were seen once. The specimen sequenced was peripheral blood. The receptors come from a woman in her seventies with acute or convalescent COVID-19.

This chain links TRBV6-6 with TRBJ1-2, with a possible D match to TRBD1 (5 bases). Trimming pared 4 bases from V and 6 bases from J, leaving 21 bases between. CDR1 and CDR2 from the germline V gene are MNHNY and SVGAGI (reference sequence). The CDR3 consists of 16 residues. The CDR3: CASSSGRQRSAHGYTF. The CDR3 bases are TGTGCCAGCAGTTCAGGACGACAGAGGAGCGCACATGGCTACACCTTC.

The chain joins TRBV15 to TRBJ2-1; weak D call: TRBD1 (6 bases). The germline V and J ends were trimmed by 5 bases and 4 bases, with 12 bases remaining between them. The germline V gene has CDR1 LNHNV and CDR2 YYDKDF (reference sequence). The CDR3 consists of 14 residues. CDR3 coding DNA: TGTGCCACCAGCGGGCAGGGGATTTACAATGAGCAGTTCTTC. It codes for CATSGQGIYNEQFF.

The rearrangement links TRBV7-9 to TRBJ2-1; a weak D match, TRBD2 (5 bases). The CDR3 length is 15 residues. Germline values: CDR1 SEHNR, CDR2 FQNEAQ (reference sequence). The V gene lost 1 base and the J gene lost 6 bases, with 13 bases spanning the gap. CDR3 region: CASSLVSEGSNEQFF. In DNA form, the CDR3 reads TGTGCCAGCAGCTTAGTCTCTGAGGGTAGCAATGAGCAGTTCTTC.

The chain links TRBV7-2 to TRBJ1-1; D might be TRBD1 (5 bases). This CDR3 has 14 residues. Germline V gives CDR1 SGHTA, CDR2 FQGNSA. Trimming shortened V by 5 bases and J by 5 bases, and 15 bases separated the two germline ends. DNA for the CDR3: TGTGCCAGCAGCCTCTATCAGGGTAGTACTGAAGCTTTCTTT. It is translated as CASSLYQGSTEAFF.

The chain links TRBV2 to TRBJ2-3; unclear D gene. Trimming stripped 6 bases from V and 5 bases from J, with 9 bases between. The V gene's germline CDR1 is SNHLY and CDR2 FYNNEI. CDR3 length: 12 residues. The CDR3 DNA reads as TGTGCCAGCAGGCTAGTGGGAGATACGCAGTATTTT. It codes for CASRLVGDTQYF. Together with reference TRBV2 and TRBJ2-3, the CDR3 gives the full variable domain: EPEVTQTPSHQVTQMGQEVILRCVPISNHLYFYWYRQILGQKVEFLVSFYNNEISEKSEIFDDQFSVERPDGSNFTLKIRSTKLEDSAMYFCASRLVGDTQYFGPGTRLTVL.

The DNA of the CDR3 is TGTGCCACCAGCAGACGCGGGAGGGGCGTAAATGAGCAGTTCTTC. Translating gives CATSRRGRGVNEQFF. V is TRBV15 and J is TRBJ2-1; 9 bases match TRBD2. The CDR3 totals 15 residues. V was clipped by 2 bases and J by 7 bases; unmatched bases: 6. Germline CDR1 LNHNV, CDR2 YYDKDF (reference sequence).

This CDR3 reads CASSLTDRSKGHSPLHF. The CDR3 DNA is TGCGCCAGCAGCTTAACTGACAGGTCCAAAGGGCATTCACCCCTCCACTTT. J is TRBJ1-6 and V is TRBV4-1; D perhaps matches TRBD1 (6 bases). The CDR3 is made up of 17 amino acids. Germline CDR1 MGHRA, CDR2 YSYEKL. V dropped 5 bases and J dropped 8 bases, with 22 bases sitting between them.

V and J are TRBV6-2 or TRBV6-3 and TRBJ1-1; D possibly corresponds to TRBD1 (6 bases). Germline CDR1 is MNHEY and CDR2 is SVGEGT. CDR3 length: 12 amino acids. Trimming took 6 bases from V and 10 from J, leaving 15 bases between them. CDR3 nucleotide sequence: TGTGCCAGCAGCCGGGAGGGGGGATCAGCTTTCTTT. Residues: CASSREGGSAFF.

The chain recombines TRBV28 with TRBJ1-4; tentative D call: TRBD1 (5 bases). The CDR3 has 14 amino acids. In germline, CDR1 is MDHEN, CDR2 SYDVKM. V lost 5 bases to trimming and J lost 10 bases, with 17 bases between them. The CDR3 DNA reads TGTGCCAGCAGTCCCCCCGGGGGACGAGGAAAACTGTTTTTT. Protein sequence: CASSPPGGRGKLFF. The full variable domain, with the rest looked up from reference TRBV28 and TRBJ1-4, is DVKVTQSSRYLVKRTGEKVFLECVQDMDHENMFWYRQDPGLGLRLIYFSYDVKMKEKGDIPEGYSVSREKKERFSLILESASTNQTSMYLCASSPPGGRGKLFFGSGTQLSVL.

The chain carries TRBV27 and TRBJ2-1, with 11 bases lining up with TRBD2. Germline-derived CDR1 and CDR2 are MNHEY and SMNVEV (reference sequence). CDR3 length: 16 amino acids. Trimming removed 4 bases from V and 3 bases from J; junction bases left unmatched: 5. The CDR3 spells CASSSGTSGIYNEQFF. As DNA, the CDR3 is TGTGCCAGCAGTTCAGGGACTAGCGGAATCTACAATGAGCAGTTCTTC.

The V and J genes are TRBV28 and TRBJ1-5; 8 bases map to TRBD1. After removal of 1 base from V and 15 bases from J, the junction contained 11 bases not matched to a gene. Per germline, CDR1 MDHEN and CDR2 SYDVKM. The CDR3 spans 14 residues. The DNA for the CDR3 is TGTGCCAGCAGTTTATACAAGGGGACAGGTGCTGTGCATTTT. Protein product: CASSLYKGTGAVHF.

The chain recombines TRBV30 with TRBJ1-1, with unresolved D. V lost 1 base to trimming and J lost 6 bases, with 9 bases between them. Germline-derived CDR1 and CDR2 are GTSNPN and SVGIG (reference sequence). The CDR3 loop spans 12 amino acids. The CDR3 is CAWSDREAEAFF. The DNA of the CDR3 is TGTGCCTGGAGTGATAGGGAGGCTGAAGCTTTCTTT.